These 29 T cell receptor beta chains were sequenced from one sample in a study of shared clonotypes between healthy human individuals. It was CD45RO-negative cells, positively selected for CCR7, that made up naive CD8 cells, with terminally differentiated effector memory CD45RA+ cells excluded. Profiled with immunoSEQ multiplex PCR; TCRdb holds only in-frame clones, not every one. The sample has about 590,000 clones, roughly 95% seen once. The material sequenced was naive CD8+ T cells sorted from blood. Receptor source: a woman in her 30s in good health.

V usage is TRBV9 and J usage is TRBJ1-1; D gene uncertain. V dropped 1 base and J dropped 0 bases, with 7 bases sitting between them. The germline V gene encodes CDR1 SGDLS and CDR2 YYNGEE. The CDR3 length is 14 residues. The CDR3 nucleotides read TGTGCCAGCAGCGTATCCGGAATGAACACTGAAGCTTTCTTT. Its protein is CASSVSGMNTEAFF.

The chain joins TRBV2 to TRBJ2-1; 9 nucleotides align to TRBD1. This CDR3 has 15 amino acids. Germline CDR1 and CDR2: SNHLY and FYNNEI. Trimming took 10 bases from V and 9 from J; bases not matched to a gene: 16. CDR3 nucleotide sequence: TGTGCCATTGGGCCCTCCGGGACAGGGATTGGTGAGCAGTTCTTC. Translated, it gives CAIGPSGTGIGEQFF.

The CDR3 loop is CASSLSGRGQETQYF. The CDR3 region has the DNA TGTGCCAGCAGCCTTAGCGGGAGGGGCCAAGAGACCCAGTACTTC. The V call is TRBV7-2, the J call TRBJ2-5; 11 bases are shared with TRBD2. Losses at the gene ends were 5 bases for V and 1 base for J; bases not matched to a gene: 3. Germline V gene lookup returns CDR1 SGHTA and CDR2 FQGNSA. This CDR3 has 15 amino acids.

The rearrangement joins TRBV5-4 to TRBJ1-1; D is ambiguous. Trimming removed 4 bases at V and 4 bases at J, with 8 bases between. Germline lookup yields CDR1 SGHNT and CDR2 YYREEE (reference sequence). This CDR3 contains 12 residues. DNA for the CDR3: TGTGCCAGCAGCCTCGGGGTCACTGAAGCTTTCTTT. As protein: CASSLGVTEAFF.

The V gene is TRBV28, the J gene TRBJ2-5; no firm D call. V was pared by 1 base and J by 5 bases, with 8 bases between. Looked up from germline, CDR1 is MDHEN and CDR2 is SYDVKM. This CDR3 is built from 13 residues. As DNA, the CDR3 is TGTGCCAGCAGTTTATTTGGGTTCGAGACCCAGTACTTC. Translation: CASSLFGFETQYF.

J is TRBJ2-1 and V is TRBV30, with 8 nucleotides matching TRBD1. The CDR3 has 11 residues. Unmatched junction bases numbered 2, after V lost 5 bases and J lost 8 bases. Germline V gene sequence: CDR1 GTSNPN, CDR2 SVGIG (reference sequence). The CDR3 region has the DNA TGTGCCTGGGACAGGGGCGATGAGCAGTTCTTC. Its protein product is CAWDRGDEQFF.

This sequence joins TRBV5-1 and TRBJ2-1; a weak D match, TRBD1 (6 bases). V gave up 5 bases and J gave up 5 bases, with 8 bases separating them. Per the germline V gene, CDR1 is SGHRS and CDR2 is YFSETQ. The CDR3 spans 12 residues. The DNA for the CDR3 is TGCGCCAGCAGTCAGGGGAACAATGAGCAGTTCTTC. This codes for CASSQGNNEQFF.

The chain couples TRBV2 to TRBJ2-1; TRBD2 aligns across 9 bases. CDR3 length equals 14 residues. The germline gives CDR1 SNHLY, CDR2 FYNNEI. V lost 6 bases, J lost 10 bases, and 10 bases stayed unmatched. The CDR3 is CASSWTSDLEEQFF. Here the CDR3 DNA reads TGTGCCAGCAGCTGGACTAGCGATCTTGAGGAGCAGTTCTTC. The whole variable domain, remainder taken from reference TRBV2 and TRBJ2-1, is EPEVTQTPSHQVTQMGQEVILRCVPISNHLYFYWYRQILGQKVEFLVSFYNNEISEKSEIFDDQFSVERPDGSNFTLKIRSTKLEDSAMYFCASSWTSDLEEQFFGPGTRLTVL.

The rearrangement joins TRBV27 to TRBJ2-5, with D perhaps TRBD2 (6 bases). The DNA end favors TRBJ2-7, so the J call may be wrong. Germline V gives CDR1 MNHEY, CDR2 SMNVEV (reference sequence). The CDR3 covers 14 residues. The CDR3 protein is CASSLRGTVYEQYF. Written as DNA, the CDR3 is TGTGCCAGCAGTTTACGGGGGACGGTCTACGAGCAGTACTTC.

The V and J genes are TRBV28 and TRBJ1-6; no reliable D call. From germline, CDR1 is MDHEN and CDR2 SYDVKM. This CDR3 comprises 10 residues. Trimming left V 8 bases short and J 10 bases short, with 6 bases between. CDR3 residues: CASGNSPLHF. The CDR3 bases are TGTGCCAGCGGAAACTCACCCCTCCACTTT.

The chain joins TRBV11-2 to TRBJ2-7, with D possibly TRBD1 on 5 matching bases. Germline V gene data show CDR1 as SGHAT and CDR2 as FQNNGV. The CDR3 runs 10 residues. Trimming stripped 1 base from V and 12 bases from J, with 7 bases between. The CDR3 loop reads CASSLGGLYF. The CDR3 DNA sequence: TGTGCCAGCAGCTTAGGGGGCCTGTACTTC.

The V call is TRBV4-3, the J call TRBJ1-1; perhaps TRBD1 as D (6 bases). The CDR3 has 11 amino acids. The ends were cut back, 4 bases at V and 8 bases at J, with 8 bases in the middle. Germline loops: CDR1 LGHNA, CDR2 YSLEER. CDR3 sequence (DNA): TGCGCCAGCAGCCTCGGGGGCGAAGCTTTCTTT. Encoded protein: CASSLGGEAFF.

In the case of this clone: The identical CDR3 is also encoded by other nucleotide sequences in the sample. The gene calls are TRBV28 and TRBJ2-7; D is perhaps TRBD1 (6 bases). V lost 5 bases and J 4 bases, leaving 6 bases between the germline ends. Germline V gives CDR1 MDHEN, CDR2 SYDVKM. The CDR3 covers 11 residues. The CDR3 nucleotides are TGTGCCAGCAGTAGGGGGTACGAGCAGTACTTC. The encoded protein is CASSRGYEQYF.

The chain employs TRBV6-5 and TRBJ2-7; D might be TRBD2 (5 bases). V was cut by 6 bases and J by 3 bases, with 12 bases left in between. The V gene's germline CDR1 is MNHEY and CDR2 SVGAGI. This CDR3 is built from 13 residues. In DNA, the CDR3 is TGTGCCAGCAGCGATGGGAGCGACTACGAGCAGTACTTC. It specifies CASSDGSDYEQYF.

The chain employs TRBV28 and TRBJ1-4; TRBD1 is a possible D gene (5 bases). CDR1 is MDHEN and CDR2 is SYDVKM in the germline V gene. This CDR3 has 16 amino acids. Trimming cost V 6 bases and J 5 bases, with 19 bases left between them. The CDR3 loop reads CASSNPRTLSNEKLFF. For the CDR3, the DNA is TGTGCCAGCAGCAATCCCCGGACACTATCAAATGAAAAACTGTTTTTT.

The chain combines TRBV21-1 with TRBJ2-5; the table's D call of TRBD2 was not tested on the DNA. TRBV21-1 is described as a pseudogene. The CDR3 has 18 residues. The CDR3 DNA reads as TGTGCCAGCAGCATAAAGGGGAGCGGGAGGGCCTCTCAAGAGACCCAGTACTTC. Translating gives CASSIKGSGRASQETQYF.

The chain recombines TRBV9 with TRBJ1-2, with TRBD1 identical over 8 bases. Germline-derived CDR1 and CDR2 are SGDLS and YYNGEE. Trimming cost V 4 bases and J 2 bases; bases outside gene matches: 7. This CDR3 region has 15 residues. This chain's CDR3 is CASSPTGTGNYGYTF. In DNA, the CDR3 is TGTGCCAGCAGCCCTACCGGGACAGGAAACTATGGCTACACCTTC.

J is TRBJ1-2 and V is TRBV6-6; no clear D gene. This CDR3 contains 12 residues. Looked up from germline, CDR1 is MNHNY and CDR2 is SVGAGI (reference sequence). The V gene lost 2 bases and the J gene lost 6 bases, with 7 bases spanning the gap. CDR3 loop: CASSYLLDGYTF. In DNA, the CDR3 is TGTGCCAGCAGTTACCTACTAGATGGCTACACCTTC.

The V and J genes are TRBV29-1 and TRBJ2-5, with D perhaps assigned TRBD1 or TRBD2 (5 bases each). The V end was cut by 3 bases, the J end by 5 bases, with 16 bases between. Germline V CDR1 and CDR2: SQVTM, ANQGSEA. CDR3 length: 14 residues. CDR3 sequence: CSVDGMRGRETQYF. The DNA of the CDR3 is TGCAGCGTTGACGGTATGAGGGGCCGTGAGACCCAGTACTTC.

This sequence joins TRBV28 and TRBJ2-5; D is tentatively TRBD1 or TRBD2 (6 bases each). Judging by the DNA end, TRBJ2-7 fits better; the J call may be wrong. CDR3 length: 12 residues. CDR1 and CDR2 (germline): MDHEN, SYDVKM. This CDR3 reads CASSPEGGEQYF. The CDR3 bases are TGTGCCAGCAGTCCCGAGGGGGGCGAGCAGTACTTC.

V usage is TRBV21-1 and J usage is TRBJ1-1; the table assigns TRBD1, which was not confirmed against the DNA. TRBV21-1 constitutes a pseudogene. The CDR3 has 15 amino acids. The CDR3 bases are TGTGCCAAGGCGCGGGACAGGGGATGGGACACTGAAGCTTTCTTT. Encoded protein: CAKARDRGWDTEAFF.

The chain combines TRBV28 with TRBJ2-3; 7 bases are shared with TRBD2. J gave up 4 bases and V 2 bases, and 3 bases lay outside the gene matches. The CDR3 is 14 residues long. Germline lookup yields CDR1 MDHEN and CDR2 SYDVKM. The chain's CDR3 is CASSLTSDPDTQYF. The CDR3 coding sequence is TGTGCCAGCAGTTTAACTAGCGACCCAGATACGCAGTATTTT.

The chain is built from TRBV19 and TRBJ2-2; D not resolved. Trimming took off 5 bases at V and 6 bases at J, with 4 bases between the two ends. CDR1 and CDR2 from the germline V gene are LNHDA and SQIVND (reference sequence). The CDR3 spans 11 residues. The CDR3 spells CASSLSGELFF. The CDR3, as DNA: TGTGCCAGTAGTTTATCCGGGGAGCTGTTTTTT.

A single count supports this clone. The genes are TRBV5-1 and TRBJ2-1, with 12 bases lining up with TRBD2. Trimming took 3 bases from V and 6 from J; bases not matched to a gene: 10. The CDR3 loop spans 17 amino acids. Germline-derived CDR1 and CDR2 are SGHRS and YFSETQ. The CDR3 spells CASSWRPSGRALNEQFF. CDR3 coding DNA: TGCGCCAGCAGCTGGAGGCCTAGCGGGAGGGCCCTCAATGAGCAGTTCTTC.

The chain combines TRBV27 with TRBJ1-1, with D uncertain. Trimming took off 3 bases at V and 3 bases at J, with 8 bases between the two ends. Looked up from germline, CDR1 is MNHEY and CDR2 is SMNVEV (reference sequence). The CDR3 runs to 13 residues. CDR3 loop: CASSLLEHTEAFF. The CDR3 DNA reads as TGTGCCAGCAGTTTGTTGGAGCACACTGAAGCTTTCTTT.

J is TRBJ1-2 and V is TRBV6-1, with D unresolved. Per germline, CDR1 MNHNS and CDR2 SASEGT. V lost 3 bases and J 0 bases, leaving 8 bases between the germline ends. The CDR3 length is 14 residues. This chain's CDR3 is CASSELGTNYGYTF. The CDR3 DNA follows: TGTGCCAGCAGTGAGCTCGGTACTAACTATGGCTACACCTTC.

The chain has TRBV5-6 and TRBJ2-3; D is perhaps TRBD1 (5 bases). The germline V gene encodes CDR1 SGHDT and CDR2 YYEEEE. CDR3 length: 15 residues. V lost 3 bases, J lost 0 bases, and 11 bases lay in between. CDR3 DNA sequence: TGTGCCAGCAGCTGGGGCCCTGACAGCACAGATACGCAGTATTTT. Translated: CASSWGPDSTDTQYF. The full variable domain, in which reference TRBV5-6 and TRBJ2-3 provide the parts outside the CDR3, is DAGVTQSPTHLIKTRGQQVTLRCSPKSGHDTVSWYQQALGQGPQFIFQYYEEEERQRGNFPDRFSGHQFPNYSSELNVNALLLGDSALYLCASSWGPDSTDTQYFGPGTRLTVL.

The J gene is TRBJ1-5, the V gene TRBV5-6, with D hard to call. V was trimmed by 4 bases and J by 9 bases, leaving 20 bases between them. The CDR3 loop spans 15 amino acids. Germline V gene lookup returns CDR1 SGHDT and CDR2 YYEEEE. This CDR3 is CASSHSLAPGRPQHF. CDR3 sequence (DNA): TGTGCCAGCAGCCATTCTTTGGCTCCTGGTCGGCCCCAGCATTTT. Full variable domain (missing parts from reference TRBV5-6 and TRBJ1-5): DAGVTQSPTHLIKTRGQQVTLRCSPKSGHDTVSWYQQALGQGPQFIFQYYEEEERQRGNFPDRFSGHQFPNYSSELNVNALLLGDSALYLCASSHSLAPGRPQHFGDGTRLSIL.

As for this clone: The same CDR3 arises from other DNA sequences in this sample as well. The gene calls are TRBV5-6 and TRBJ2-1; D is unclear. The V and J ends lost 0 bases and 0 bases respectively, with 7 bases between them. Germline values: CDR1 SGHDT, CDR2 YYEEEE. The CDR3 spans 15 residues. The CDR3 bases are TGTGCCAGCAGCTTGGGGCAGAGCTCCTACAATGAGCAGTTCTTC. Protein: CASSLGQSSYNEQFF.